This T cell receptor (beta chain) originates from a study of blood T cell repertoires in COVID-19. Study as a whole: There were acute and convalescent COVID-19 samples, and they came from the United States, Italy and Spain. T cells, B-cell-depleted T cells, or PBMCs supplied cDNA or gDNA.

Original processing methods: Amplification with reference gene primers provided the estimates of nucleated cell counts. TCRdb's table, derived via immunoSEQ multiplex PCR, lists solely in-frame clones and lacks some. D and trimming were read from the DNA, whereas the V and J calls and clone size are those reported in that table. The repertoire holds around 200,000 clones, with roughly 90% as singletons. The CDR3 runs to 14 residues. V was pared by 6 bases and J by 5 bases, with 16 bases between. CDR1 and CDR2 (germline): MGHRA, YSYEKL. The chain couples TRBV4-1 to TRBJ2-5, with D possibly matching TRBD2 (5 bases). This sequence originates from a man between 65 and 79 years old with active or convalescent COVID-19. Sequencing used peripheral blood. The CDR3 loop is CASSQVEGGETQYF. In nucleotides, the CDR3 is TGCGCCAGCAGTCAGGTCGAGGGTGGGGAGACCCAGTACTTC.